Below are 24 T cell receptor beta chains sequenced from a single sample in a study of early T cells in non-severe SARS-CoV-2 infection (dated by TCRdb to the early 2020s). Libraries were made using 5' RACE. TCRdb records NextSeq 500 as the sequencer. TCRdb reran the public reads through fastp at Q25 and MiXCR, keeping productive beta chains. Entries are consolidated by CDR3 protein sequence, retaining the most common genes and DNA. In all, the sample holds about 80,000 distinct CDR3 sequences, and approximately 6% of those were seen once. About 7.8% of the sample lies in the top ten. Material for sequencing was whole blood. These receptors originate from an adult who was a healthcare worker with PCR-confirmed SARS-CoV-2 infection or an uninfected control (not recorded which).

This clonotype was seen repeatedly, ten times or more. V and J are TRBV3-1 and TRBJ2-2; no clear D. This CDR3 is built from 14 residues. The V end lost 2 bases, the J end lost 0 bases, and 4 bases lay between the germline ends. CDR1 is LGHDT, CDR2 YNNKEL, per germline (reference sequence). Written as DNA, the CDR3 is TGTGCCAGCAGCCAAAATCCGAACACCGGGGAGCTGTTTTTT. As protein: CASSQNPNTGELFF.

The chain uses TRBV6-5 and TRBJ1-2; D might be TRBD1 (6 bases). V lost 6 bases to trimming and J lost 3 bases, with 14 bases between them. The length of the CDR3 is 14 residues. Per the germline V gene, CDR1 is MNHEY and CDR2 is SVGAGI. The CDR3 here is CASSDMDSYYGYTF. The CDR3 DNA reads TGTGCCAGCAGCGATATGGACAGTTACTATGGCTACACCTTC.

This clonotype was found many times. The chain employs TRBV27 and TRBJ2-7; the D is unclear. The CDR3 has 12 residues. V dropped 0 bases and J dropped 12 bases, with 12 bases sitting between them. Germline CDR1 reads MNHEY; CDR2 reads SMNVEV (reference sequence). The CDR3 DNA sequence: TGTGCCAGCAGTTTATCGGGTGCACGTCTGTACTTC. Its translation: CASSLSGARLYF.

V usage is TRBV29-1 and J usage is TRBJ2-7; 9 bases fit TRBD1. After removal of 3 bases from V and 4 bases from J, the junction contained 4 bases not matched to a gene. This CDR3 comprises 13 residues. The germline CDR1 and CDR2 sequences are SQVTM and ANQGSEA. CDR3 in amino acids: CSVETGGLYEQYF. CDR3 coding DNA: TGCAGCGTTGAGACAGGGGGACTTTACGAGCAGTACTTC.

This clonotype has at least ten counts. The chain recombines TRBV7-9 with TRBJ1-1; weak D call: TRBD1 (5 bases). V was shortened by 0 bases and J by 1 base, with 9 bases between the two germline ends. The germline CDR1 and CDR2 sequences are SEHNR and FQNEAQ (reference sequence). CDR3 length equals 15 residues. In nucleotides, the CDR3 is TGTGCCAGCAGCTTAGCGAGCCAGGGGAACACTGAAGCTTTCTTT. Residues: CASSLASQGNTEAFF.

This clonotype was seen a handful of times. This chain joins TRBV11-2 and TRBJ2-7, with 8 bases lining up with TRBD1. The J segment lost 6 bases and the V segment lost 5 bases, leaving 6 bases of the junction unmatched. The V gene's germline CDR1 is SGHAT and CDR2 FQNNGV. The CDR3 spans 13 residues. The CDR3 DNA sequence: TGTGCCAGCAGCGGAAGGGACAGGCCCGAGCAGTACTTC. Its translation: CASSGRDRPEQYF.

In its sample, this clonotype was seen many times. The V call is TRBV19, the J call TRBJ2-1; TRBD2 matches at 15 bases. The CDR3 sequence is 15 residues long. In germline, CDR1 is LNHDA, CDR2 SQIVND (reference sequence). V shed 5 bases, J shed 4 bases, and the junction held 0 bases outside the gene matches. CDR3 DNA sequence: TGTGCCAGTAGTGGACTAGCGGGAGGGTACAATGAGCAGTTCTTC. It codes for CASSGLAGGYNEQFF.

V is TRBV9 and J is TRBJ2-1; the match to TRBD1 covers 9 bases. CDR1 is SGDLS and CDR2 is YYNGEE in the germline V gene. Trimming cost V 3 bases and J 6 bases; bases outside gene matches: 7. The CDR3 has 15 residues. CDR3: CASSGPGQGINEQFF. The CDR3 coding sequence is TGTGCCAGCAGCGGCCCGGGACAGGGCATCAATGAGCAGTTCTTC.

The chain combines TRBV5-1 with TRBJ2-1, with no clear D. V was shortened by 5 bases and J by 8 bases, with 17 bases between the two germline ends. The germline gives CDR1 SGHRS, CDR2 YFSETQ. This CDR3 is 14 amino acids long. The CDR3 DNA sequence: TGCGCCAGCAGAGCCGCAACCCGGAGCGATGAGCAGTTCTTC. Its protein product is CASRAATRSDEQFF.

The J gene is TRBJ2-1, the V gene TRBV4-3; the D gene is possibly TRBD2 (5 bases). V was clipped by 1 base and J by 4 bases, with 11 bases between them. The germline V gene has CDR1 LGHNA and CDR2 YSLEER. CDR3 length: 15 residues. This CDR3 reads CASSQAGGRYNEQFF. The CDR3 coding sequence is TGCGCCAGCAGCCAAGCTGGCGGGCGGTACAATGAGCAGTTCTTC.

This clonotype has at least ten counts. CDR3 loop: CASGRDGTSGTKTQYF. The CDR3 nucleotides read TGTGCCAGCGGCAGAGACGGGACTAGCGGGACAAAGACCCAGTACTTC. The rearrangement uses TRBV6-5 and TRBJ2-5; 13 nucleotides align to TRBD2. The CDR3 runs to 16 residues. The J segment lost 6 bases and the V segment lost 8 bases, leaving 12 bases of the junction unmatched. CDR1 MNHEY and CDR2 SVGAGI come from the germline V gene.

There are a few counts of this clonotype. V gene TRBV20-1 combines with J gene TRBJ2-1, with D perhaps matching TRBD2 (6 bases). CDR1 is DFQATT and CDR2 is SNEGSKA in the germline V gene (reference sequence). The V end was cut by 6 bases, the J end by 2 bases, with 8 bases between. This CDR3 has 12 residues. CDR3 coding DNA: TGCAGTGCGGCGGGACCCTACAATGAGCAGTTCTTC. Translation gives CSAAGPYNEQFF.

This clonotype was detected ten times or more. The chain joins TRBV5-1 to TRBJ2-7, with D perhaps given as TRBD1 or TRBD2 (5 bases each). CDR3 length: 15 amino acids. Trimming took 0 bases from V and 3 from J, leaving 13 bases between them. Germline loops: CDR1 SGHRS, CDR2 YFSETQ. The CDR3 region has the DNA TGCGCCAGCAGCTTGGATCCGGGACCGAACTACGAGCAGTACTTC. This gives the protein CASSLDPGPNYEQYF.

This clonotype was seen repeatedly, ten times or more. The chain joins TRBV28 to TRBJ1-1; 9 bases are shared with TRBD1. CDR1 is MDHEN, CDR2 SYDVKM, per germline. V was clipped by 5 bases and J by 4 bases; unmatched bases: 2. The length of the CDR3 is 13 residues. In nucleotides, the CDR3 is TGTGCCAGCAGTGGGGGACAGGGCACTGAAGCTTTCTTT. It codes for CASSGGQGTEAFF.

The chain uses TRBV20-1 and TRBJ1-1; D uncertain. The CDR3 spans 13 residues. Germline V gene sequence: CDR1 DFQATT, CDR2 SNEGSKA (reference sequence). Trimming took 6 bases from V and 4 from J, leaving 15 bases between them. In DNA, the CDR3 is TGCAGTGCCTCACTGGCTTTGGGCACTGAAGCTTTCTTT. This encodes CSASLALGTEAFF.

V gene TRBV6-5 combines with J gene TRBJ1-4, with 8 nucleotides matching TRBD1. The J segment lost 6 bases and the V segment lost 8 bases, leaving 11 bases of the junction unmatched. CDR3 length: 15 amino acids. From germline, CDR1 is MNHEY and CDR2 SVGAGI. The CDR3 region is CASRQGAGEYEKLFF. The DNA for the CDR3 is TGTGCCAGCCGCCAGGGGGCCGGGGAGTATGAAAAACTGTTTTTT.

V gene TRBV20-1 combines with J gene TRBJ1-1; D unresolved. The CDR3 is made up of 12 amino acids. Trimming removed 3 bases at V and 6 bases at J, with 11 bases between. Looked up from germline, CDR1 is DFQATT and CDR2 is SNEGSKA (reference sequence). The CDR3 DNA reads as TGCAGTGCTAGTTTGGGGAGGGCTGAAGCTTTCTTT. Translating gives CSASLGRAEAFF.

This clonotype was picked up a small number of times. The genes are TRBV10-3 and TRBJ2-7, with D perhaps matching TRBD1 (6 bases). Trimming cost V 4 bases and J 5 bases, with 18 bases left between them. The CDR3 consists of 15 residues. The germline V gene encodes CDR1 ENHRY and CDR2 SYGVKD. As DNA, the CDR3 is TGTGCCATCAGTGGGTCTCTTTCCAGGGGAGACGAGCAGTACTTC. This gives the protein CAISGSLSRGDEQYF.

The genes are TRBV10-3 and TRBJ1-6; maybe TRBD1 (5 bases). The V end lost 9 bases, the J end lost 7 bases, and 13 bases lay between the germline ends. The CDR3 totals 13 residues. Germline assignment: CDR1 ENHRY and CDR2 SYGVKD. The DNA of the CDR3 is TGTGCCATTCAAAGGGACGGAAATTCACCCCTCCACTTT. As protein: CAIQRDGNSPLHF.

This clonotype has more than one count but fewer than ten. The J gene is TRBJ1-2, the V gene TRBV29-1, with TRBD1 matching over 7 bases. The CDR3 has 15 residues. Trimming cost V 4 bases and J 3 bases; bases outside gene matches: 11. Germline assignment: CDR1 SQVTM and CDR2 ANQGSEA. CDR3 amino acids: CSVGPPRTGDYGYTF. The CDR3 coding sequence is TGCAGCGTTGGCCCCCCGCGCACAGGGGACTATGGCTACACCTTC.

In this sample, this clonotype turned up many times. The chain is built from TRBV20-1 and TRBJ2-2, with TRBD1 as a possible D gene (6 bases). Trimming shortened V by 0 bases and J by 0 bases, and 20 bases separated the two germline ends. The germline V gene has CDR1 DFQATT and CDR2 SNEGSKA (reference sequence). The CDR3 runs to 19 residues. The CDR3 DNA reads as TGCAGTGCTAGAGATCCGAGGCGTGGGGGCCATTCGAACACCGGGGAGCTGTTTTTT. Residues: CSARDPRRGGHSNTGELFF.

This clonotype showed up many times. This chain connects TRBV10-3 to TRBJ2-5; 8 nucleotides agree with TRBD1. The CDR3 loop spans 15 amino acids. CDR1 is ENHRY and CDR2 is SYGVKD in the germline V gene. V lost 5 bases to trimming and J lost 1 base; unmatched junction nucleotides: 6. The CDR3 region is CAISTLDRGQETQYF. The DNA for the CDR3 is TGTGCCATCAGTACCCTCGACAGGGGCCAAGAGACCCAGTACTTC.

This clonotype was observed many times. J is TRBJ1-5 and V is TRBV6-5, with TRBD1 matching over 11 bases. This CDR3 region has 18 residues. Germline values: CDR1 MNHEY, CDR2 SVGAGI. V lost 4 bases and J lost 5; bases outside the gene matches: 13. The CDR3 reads CASSFSTPWTGGHQPQHF. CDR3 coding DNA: TGTGCCAGCAGTTTCTCAACCCCTTGGACAGGGGGCCATCAGCCCCAGCATTTT.

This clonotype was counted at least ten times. CDR3 nucleotides: TGTGCCAGCTCACCAGGGCAGCTAGGAGATACGCAGTATTTT. This sequence encodes CASSPGQLGDTQYF. The chain employs TRBV18 and TRBJ2-3, with D uncertain. The CDR3 contains 14 residues. V lost 2 bases to trimming and J lost 5 bases, with 11 bases between them. Germline V gene sequence: CDR1 KGHSH, CDR2 LQKENI.